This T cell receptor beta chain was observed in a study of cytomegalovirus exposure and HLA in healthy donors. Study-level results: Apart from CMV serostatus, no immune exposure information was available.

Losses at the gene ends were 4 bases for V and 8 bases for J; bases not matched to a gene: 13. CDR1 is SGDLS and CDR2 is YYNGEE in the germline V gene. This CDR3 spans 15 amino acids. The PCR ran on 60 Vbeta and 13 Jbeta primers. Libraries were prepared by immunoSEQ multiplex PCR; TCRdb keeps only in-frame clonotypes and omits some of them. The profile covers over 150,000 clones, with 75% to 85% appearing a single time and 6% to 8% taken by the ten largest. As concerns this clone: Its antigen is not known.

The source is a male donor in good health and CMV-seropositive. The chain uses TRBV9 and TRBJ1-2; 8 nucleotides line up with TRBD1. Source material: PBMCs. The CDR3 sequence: CASSTSTGVLRGYTF. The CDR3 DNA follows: TGTGCCAGCAGCACGTCGACAGGGGTTTTAAGAGGCTACACCTTC.